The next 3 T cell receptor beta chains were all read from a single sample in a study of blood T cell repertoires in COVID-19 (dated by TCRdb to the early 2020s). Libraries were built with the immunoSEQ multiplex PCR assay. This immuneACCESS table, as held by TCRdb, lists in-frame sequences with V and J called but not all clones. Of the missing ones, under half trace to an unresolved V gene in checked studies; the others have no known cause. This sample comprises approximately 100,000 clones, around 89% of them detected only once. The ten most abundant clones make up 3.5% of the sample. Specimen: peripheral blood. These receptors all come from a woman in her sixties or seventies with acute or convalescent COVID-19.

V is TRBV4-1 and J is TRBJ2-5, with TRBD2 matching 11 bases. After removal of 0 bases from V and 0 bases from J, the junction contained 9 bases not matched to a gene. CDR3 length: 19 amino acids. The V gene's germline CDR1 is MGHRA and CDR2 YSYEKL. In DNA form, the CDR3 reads TGCGCCAGCAGCCAAGAGATAGCGGGAGGGCTTGGGAACCAAGAGACCCAGTACTTC. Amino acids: CASSQEIAGGLGNQETQYF.

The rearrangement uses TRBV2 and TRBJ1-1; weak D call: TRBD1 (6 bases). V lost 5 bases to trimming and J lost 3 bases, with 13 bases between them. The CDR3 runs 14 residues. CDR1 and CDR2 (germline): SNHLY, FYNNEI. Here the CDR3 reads CASSPEGGYTEAFF. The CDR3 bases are TGTGCCAGCAGTCCAGAAGGGGGATACACTGAAGCTTTCTTT.

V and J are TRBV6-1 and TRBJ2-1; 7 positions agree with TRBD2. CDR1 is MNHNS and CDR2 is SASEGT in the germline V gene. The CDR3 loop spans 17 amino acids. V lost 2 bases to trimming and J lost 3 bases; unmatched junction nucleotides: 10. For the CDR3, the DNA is TGTGCCAGCAGTGAACAGCCTCCGGGCGGGAGCTACAATGAGCAGTTCTTC. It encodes CASSEQPPGGSYNEQFF.